One and the same sample provided the 24 T cell receptor beta chains below, sequenced in a study of memory CD4+ T cells and cytomegalovirus serostatus (dated by TCRdb to between 2017 and 2020). The library was prepared using the immunoSEQ multiplex PCR assay. Drawn from immuneACCESS, this table holds only the in-frame rearrangements with V and J called that TCRdb kept. Clones are partly lost; checked studies trace under half to an unresolved V gene and leave the rest unexplained. Present in this sample are roughly 84,000 clones, 65% to 85% of which were seen just once. Around 0.73% of the sample is held by the ten biggest clonotypes. Single viable CD3+CD4+CD8-CD45RO+ cells were sorted as memory CD4+ T cells on a FACSAria II. The sample consisted of memory CD4+ T cells from blood. These receptors were taken from an adult in good health and CMV-seronegative.

V and J are TRBV5-4 and TRBJ2-5; no firm D call. Germline CDR1 is SGHNT and CDR2 is YYREEE (reference sequence). V lost 3 bases to trimming and J lost 1 base, with 7 bases between them. This CDR3 is 13 amino acids long. The DNA of the CDR3 is TGTGCCAGCAGCTCGGCGACCCAAGAGACCCAGTACTTC. Protein: CASSSATQETQYF.

This chain links TRBV7-2 with TRBJ2-3; 9 bases fit TRBD2. V was clipped by 2 bases and J by 2 bases; unmatched bases: 8. There are 17 residues in the CDR3. CDR1 is SGHTA, CDR2 FQGNSA, per germline. The CDR3 coding sequence is TGTGCCAGCAGCTTACTACCAGCGGGGGGAACCACAGATACGCAGTATTTT. Amino acid sequence: CASSLLPAGGTTDTQYF.

This clone was counted at least ten times. The chain joins TRBV25-1 to TRBJ2-1; possibly TRBD2 for D (5 bases). V lost 6 bases and J 8 bases, leaving 11 bases between the germline ends. Germline CDR1 is MGHDK and CDR2 is SYGVNS. This CDR3 contains 12 residues. The CDR3 loop is CASRGAGDEQFF. CDR3 coding DNA: TGTGCCAGCAGGGGAGCCGGGGATGAGCAGTTCTTC. Filled out from reference TRBV25-1 and TRBJ2-1, the complete variable domain reads EADIYQTPRYLVIGTGKKITLECSQTMGHDKMYWYQQDPGMELHLIHYSYGVNSTEKGDLSSESTVSRIRTEHFPLTLESARPSHTSQYLCASRGAGDEQFFGPGTRLTVL.

The J gene is TRBJ2-5, the V gene TRBV11-2; TRBD2 aligns across 13 bases. This CDR3 comprises 15 residues. Germline CDR1 SGHAT, CDR2 FQNNGV. V lost 6 bases to trimming and J lost 5 bases; unmatched junction nucleotides: 6. In DNA form, the CDR3 reads TGTGCCAGCAGGAGACTAGCGGGGGGCATGGAGACCCAGTACTTC. It specifies CASRRLAGGMETQYF.

The CDR3 region has the DNA TGTGCCAGCAGCTTAAACGCCAGGGGTTCTGGGGCCAACGTCCTGACTTTC. Translation: CASSLNARGSGANVLTF. This chain joins TRBV7-2 and TRBJ2-6; possible D gene TRBD1, 6 bases. The germline CDR1 and CDR2 sequences are SGHTA and FQGNSA. Trimming removed 2 bases from V and 1 base from J, with 12 bases in between. This CDR3 contains 17 residues.

Worth noting for this clone: This CDR3 is also generated by other DNA sequences in the sample. The J gene is TRBJ2-3, the V gene TRBV9; 13 bases match TRBD2. Germline V lookup: CDR1 SGDLS, CDR2 YYNGEE. The CDR3 length is 17 residues. V gave up 2 bases and J gave up 0 bases; unmatched junction bases: 3. CDR3 protein: CASSVTSGGASTDTQYF. DNA for the CDR3: TGTGCCAGCAGCGTTACTAGCGGGGGGGCTAGCACAGATACGCAGTATTTT.

The J gene is TRBJ1-1, the V gene TRBV7-9; perhaps TRBD1 as D (5 bases). From germline, CDR1 is SEHNR and CDR2 FQNEAQ (reference sequence). Trimming took off 1 base at V and 6 bases at J, with 9 bases between the two ends. The CDR3 runs to 13 residues. The CDR3 DNA is TGTGCCAGCAGCTTAGACGCAGGGTCTGAAGCTTTCTTT. Its translation is CASSLDAGSEAFF.

J is TRBJ1-6 and V is TRBV5-8; 7 bases fit TRBD1. The V and J ends lost 6 bases and 7 bases, in that order; junction bases with no gene match: 7. Germline V lookup: CDR1 SGHTS, CDR2 YDEGEE. The CDR3 is made up of 14 amino acids. CDR3 coding DNA: TGTGCCAGCACCCCGGGACAGCTAAATTCACCCCTCCACTTT. It yields the protein CASTPGQLNSPLHF.

This chain links TRBV7-6 with TRBJ2-5, with 9 nucleotides matching TRBD1. V lost 6 bases and J lost 6; bases outside the gene matches: 8. The CDR3 sequence is 14 residues long. The V gene's germline CDR1 is SGHVS and CDR2 FNYEAQ. Written as DNA, the CDR3 is TGTGCCAGCAGTGCGTCGGGACAGGGAAAGACCCAGTACTTC. Its translation is CASSASGQGKTQYF.

The chain recombines TRBV7-9 with TRBJ1-5, with 10 positions matching TRBD1. Germline-derived CDR1 and CDR2 are SEHNR and FQNEAQ (reference sequence). V shed 2 bases, J shed 7 bases, and the junction held 14 bases outside the gene matches. The CDR3 covers 18 residues. CDR3 DNA: TGTGCCAGCAGCTTATATAGGGGGGTGGGACAGGGGCGCCAGCCCCAGCATTTT. This translates into CASSLYRGVGQGRQPQHF.

The gene calls are TRBV5-1 and TRBJ2-3; D gene uncertain. This CDR3 has 11 amino acids. Trimming stripped 6 bases from V and 5 bases from J, with 7 bases between. CDR1 is SGHRS and CDR2 is YFSETQ in the germline V gene. CDR3 in DNA: TGCGCCAGCAAAGGCGGAGATACGCAGTATTTT. Residues: CASKGGDTQYF.

On this clone: The same CDR3 arises from other DNA sequences in this sample as well. The rearrangement links TRBV7-2 to TRBJ1-4, with TRBD1 matching over 9 bases. V was pared by 6 bases and J by 5 bases, with 7 bases of the junction left unmatched. This CDR3 region has 15 residues. Germline V lookup: CDR1 SGHTA, CDR2 FQGNSA. The chain's CDR3 is CASSPRGQGNEKLFF. The CDR3 DNA is TGTGCCAGCAGTCCCAGGGGACAGGGCAATGAAAAACTGTTTTTT.

The CDR3 loop reads CASSSLRFMNTEAFF. The CDR3 nucleotides read TGCGCCAGCAGCTCCCTACGCTTCATGAACACTGAAGCTTTCTTT. The chain links TRBV5-1 to TRBJ1-1; no clear D. V was clipped by 3 bases and J by 0 bases, with 12 bases between them. Per the germline V gene, CDR1 is SGHRS and CDR2 is YFSETQ. The CDR3 has 15 residues.

The V and J genes are TRBV28 and TRBJ2-7; 8 bases agree with TRBD2. Germline V CDR1 and CDR2: MDHEN, SYDVKM. The CDR3 is made up of 15 amino acids. J lost 3 bases, V lost 6 bases, and 10 bases had no gene match. CDR3 DNA: TGTGCCAGCAGACCCATTAGCGGGGCGGGCTACGAGCAGTACTTC. It translates to CASRPISGAGYEQYF.

This clone was recorded once. The CDR3 nucleotides read TGTGCCAGTAGTATAGTAGGCCAGAACCTCTATGGCTACACCTTC. Translation gives CASSIVGQNLYGYTF. The rearrangement links TRBV19 to TRBJ1-2; D gene unclear. V lost 1 base, J lost 4 bases, and 13 bases lay in between. CDR3 length: 15 amino acids. The V gene's germline CDR1 is LNHDA and CDR2 SQIVND (reference sequence). The variable domain in full, completed from reference TRBV19 and TRBJ1-2, reads DGGITQSPKYLFRKEGQNVTLSCEQNLNHDAMYWYRQDPGQGLRLIYYSQIVNDFQKGDIAEGYSVSREKKESFPLTVTSAQKNPTAFYLCASSIVGQNLYGYTFGSGTRLTVV.

The chain is built from TRBV5-1 and TRBJ2-3, with a possible D match to TRBD2 (5 bases). Trimming pared 3 bases from V and 2 bases from J, leaving 13 bases between. This CDR3 is 15 amino acids long. Germline V lookup: CDR1 SGHRS, CDR2 YFSETQ. CDR3 in DNA: TGCGCCAGCAGCTGGGGAGCAGAAGCCACAGATACGCAGTATTTT. It specifies CASSWGAEATDTQYF.

The chain has TRBV30 and TRBJ1-5, with D possibly TRBD1 on 6 matching bases. V dropped 0 bases and J dropped 1 base, with 10 bases sitting between them. The CDR3 totals 15 residues. Germline CDR1 reads GTSNPN; CDR2 reads SVGIG (reference sequence). CDR3 loop: CAWSVPTGSNQPQHF. The CDR3 coding sequence is TGTGCCTGGAGTGTACCCACAGGGAGCAATCAGCCCCAGCATTTT.

The V gene is TRBV2, the J gene TRBJ1-5, with 8 bases identical to TRBD1. Germline V gene data show CDR1 as SNHLY and CDR2 as FYNNEI. J was trimmed by 4 bases and V by 8 bases; bases with no gene match: 10. The CDR3 has 15 residues. The CDR3 nucleotides are TGTGCCAGCGGGGCTGGGGGACAGGATAATCAGCCCCAGCATTTT. Residues: CASGAGGQDNQPQHF.

This chain connects TRBV1 to TRBJ2-7; TRBD1, the D gene given by the table, was not confirmed from the DNA. TRBV1 is a known pseudogene. The CDR3 consists of 16 residues. The CDR3 DNA reads as TGCACCAGCAGCCATTCCAACAGGGGGCGTTACCACGAGCAGTACTTC. It specifies CTSSHSNRGRYHEQYF.

V usage is TRBV10-3 and J usage is TRBJ1-4; the D gene is possibly TRBD1 (6 bases). Germline V lookup: CDR1 ENHRY, CDR2 SYGVKD. Between the trimmed V and J ends, which lost 8 bases and 0 bases, there was a span of 16 bases. The CDR3 is 16 amino acids. The CDR3 sequence is CAIGPDRPATNEKLFF. CDR3 nucleotides: TGTGCCATCGGACCGGACAGACCGGCAACTAATGAAAAACTGTTTTTT.

The genes are TRBV11-3 and TRBJ2-1; perhaps TRBD2 as D (6 bases). This CDR3 is 13 amino acids long. The germline V gene encodes CDR1 SGHNT and CDR2 YENEEA. V was trimmed by 6 bases and J by 9 bases, leaving 15 bases between them. CDR3 nucleotide sequence: TGTGCCAGCAGTCCTCAGGGAGCGGGTGAGCAGTTCTTC. Translated, it gives CASSPQGAGEQFF.

This chain uses TRBV5-5 with TRBJ1-2, with a weak D call TRBD1 (5 bases). V was pared by 2 bases and J by 2 bases, with 10 bases between. Germline CDR1 reads SGHKS; CDR2 reads YYEKEE (reference sequence). CDR3 length: 14 residues. CDR3 coding DNA: TGTGCCAGCAGCTTAGCAGGGCCGAACTATGGCTACACCTTC. Its protein is CASSLAGPNYGYTF.

V gene TRBV5-1 combines with J gene TRBJ2-5, with 8 bases fitting TRBD1. V gave up 3 bases and J gave up 5 bases; unmatched junction bases: 6. Germline V gene sequence: CDR1 SGHRS, CDR2 YFSETQ. This CDR3 is 14 amino acids long. The CDR3 sequence is CASSSQGAEETQYF. CDR3 DNA: TGCGCCAGCAGCTCGCAGGGGGCGGAGGAGACCCAGTACTTC.

The CDR3 DNA reads TGTGCCAGCAGTGTTTTTGGCCAGATAAACACCGGGGAGCTGTTTTTT. Its protein product is CASSVFGQINTGELFF. The rearrangement joins TRBV6-4 to TRBJ2-2; the D is unclear. The V gene's germline CDR1 is MRHNA and CDR2 SNTAGT. Trimming pared 4 bases from V and 2 bases from J, leaving 14 bases between. The CDR3 sequence is 16 residues long.